This TCR beta chain was sequenced for a study of T cell changes during pregnancy in multiple sclerosis. CDR1 is SGHRS, CDR2 YFSETQ, per germline. The CDR3 consists of 13 residues. The J segment lost 4 bases and the V segment lost 3 bases, leaving 3 bases of the junction unmatched. The data were produced by immunoSEQ multiplex PCR, yet TCRdb's version contains in-frame clones alone and is incomplete. The sample includes 100,000 or so clones, 90% of them seen just once. This material consisted of peripheral blood, taken in the second trimester of pregnancy. This sequence joins TRBV5-1 and TRBJ1-2; the match to TRBD1 covers 7 bases. The source of this sequence is a female donor in good health, enrolled as a control in a pregnancy study. This CDR3 is CASSSGQVYGYTF. CDR3 in DNA: TGCGCCAGCAGCTCCGGACAGGTCTATGGCTACACCTTC.